This T cell receptor beta chain came from a study of cytomegalovirus exposure and HLA in healthy donors. Trimming shortened V by 6 bases and J by 1 base, and 9 bases separated the two germline ends. From germline, CDR1 is SNHLY and CDR2 FYNNEI. The CDR3 is made up of 13 amino acids. 13 Jbeta primers and 60 Vbeta primers were used for the PCR. TCRdb's table, derived via immunoSEQ multiplex PCR, lists solely in-frame clones and lacks some. Here the sample spans some 200,000 clones, around 80% being singletons. The sequence was obtained from a man in his forties or fifties in good health and CMV-seropositive. The sequenced sample consisted of PBMCs. The chain carries TRBV2 and TRBJ2-5; TRBD1 might be the D (6 bases). The CDR3 loop is CASRGQLQETQYF. The CDR3 DNA reads TGTGCCAGCAGAGGACAGCTCCAAGAGACCCAGTACTTC.